The clone carrying this T cell receptor beta chain was seen ten or more times. Its antigen is still unknown. This sample was taken from a study of neurological immune-mediated disorders. Study-wide findings and caveats: HTLV-1-associated myelopathy ranked highest for TCR clonal expansion and multiple sclerosis lowest, beneath healthy controls.

One entry per CDR3 protein, called by TCRdb with MiXCR from the 5' RACE reads. This sample has about 71,000 distinct CDR3 sequences, with roughly 10% found just once. Described time point: longitudinal time-point 1 (baseline). The unsorted libraries were generated from a total of 2 million PBMCs, which had been stored in RNAlater at -80 C. Trimming removed 0 bases from V and 5 bases from J; junction bases left unmatched: 4. The CDR3 covers 14 residues. CDR1 and CDR2 (germline): SGHRS, YFSETQ. The rearrangement links TRBV5-1 to TRBJ1-1; TRBD1 agrees at 7 bases. The TCR comes from a man aged 25-40 years in good health. Source material: PBMCs. The CDR3 here is CASSLDRGATEAFF. CDR3 nucleotide sequence: TGCGCCAGCAGCTTGGACAGGGGAGCAACTGAAGCTTTCTTT.